The T cell receptor beta chain described here comes from a study of lymphopenia after photon versus proton radiotherapy. Turning to this clone: The antigen remains unidentified.

Study results and caveats: Only patients who died were analyzed for survival; proton advantage is unproven.

With 4 bases removed from V and 1 base from J, the gap between germline ends came to 10 bases. Germline assignment: CDR1 MGHRA and CDR2 YSYEKL. This CDR3 spans 14 amino acids. Sequencing was performed with immunoSEQ multiplex PCR; in TCRdb, only in-frame clones are kept and a portion is missing. The repertoire holds approximately 16,000 clones, with roughly 84% as singletons. This sequence originates from a man aged 65 to 79 with pancreatic cancer. The chain is built from TRBV4-1 and TRBJ1-1; D is unresolved. The sequenced sample was peripheral blood, obtained from a patient treated with proton-based radiotherapy. The CDR3 region has the DNA TGCGCCAGCAGCCGTACCGATGGGAACACTGAAGCTTTCTTT. This codes for CASSRTDGNTEAFF.